These 12 T cell receptor beta chains were sequenced from one sample in a study of naive CD8 T cells in extremely preterm neonates. Study findings and constraints: Preterm CDR3s were shorter than older groups', with fewer N additions and less trimming.

The method was immunoSEQ multiplex PCR; TCRdb's version includes in-frame clones alone and lacks a portion of them. The sample shows 21,000 or so clones, 88% of them seen only once. Preterm samples came from extremely preterm deliveries at roughly 22-27 weeks. These receptors have no identified antigens. Sequenced: naive CD8+ T cells from cord blood. These receptors were collected from a boy who was born preterm.

The V and J genes are TRBV5-6 and TRBJ2-4; 7 nucleotides match TRBD1. The CDR3 is made up of 15 amino acids. The germline gives CDR1 SGHDT, CDR2 YYEEEE. J lost 3 bases, V lost 7 bases, and 10 bases had no gene match. Here the CDR3 DNA reads TGTGCCAGCGTATCCCGACAGGGAGTCAAAAACATTCAGTACTTC. This codes for CASVSRQGVKNIQYF.

The V gene is TRBV27, the J gene TRBJ1-1; possible D gene TRBD1, 5 bases. Germline V CDR1 and CDR2: MNHEY, SMNVEV (reference sequence). The CDR3 length is 12 residues. The V end was cut by 5 bases, the J end by 4 bases, with 8 bases between. The CDR3 sequence is CASSPRGTEAFF. The CDR3 DNA follows: TGTGCCAGCAGTCCTAGGGGCACTGAAGCTTTCTTT.

V and J are TRBV2 and TRBJ2-3; D may correspond to TRBD1 or TRBD2 (5 bases each). The CDR3 covers 14 residues. V gave up 0 bases and J gave up 1 base, with 5 bases separating them. Per germline, CDR1 SNHLY and CDR2 FYNNEI. The CDR3 sequence is CASSEAGGTDTQYF. The CDR3 region has the DNA TGTGCCAGCAGTGAAGCGGGGGGCACAGATACGCAGTATTTT.

This chain uses TRBV12-5 with TRBJ1-1, with 9 bases aligning to TRBD1. CDR3 length: 15 residues. The V segment lost 0 bases and the J segment 1 base; nucleotides outside the gene matches: 0. Germline values: CDR1 LGHNT, CDR2 FRNRAP. The CDR3 protein is CASGLVQGANTEAFF. For the CDR3, the DNA is TGTGCTAGTGGTTTGGTACAGGGGGCGAACACTGAAGCTTTCTTT.

This chain connects TRBV21-1 to TRBJ2-6; no DNA check was done on the table's D call, TRBD1. TRBV21-1 is termed a pseudogene. CDR3 length equals 15 residues. The chain's CDR3 is CASSKGHSGANVLTF. CDR3 nucleotide sequence: TGTGCCAGCAGCAAAGGACACTCTGGGGCCAACGTCCTGACTTTC.

The J gene is TRBJ1-6, the V gene TRBV10-3; D ambiguous. The CDR3 is made up of 16 amino acids. Germline CDR1 ENHRY, CDR2 SYGVKD. Trimming stripped 2 bases from V and 0 bases from J, with 8 bases between. In DNA form, the CDR3 reads TGTGCCATCAGTGAGACAGTACCCTCCTATAATTCACCCCTCCACTTT. This gives the protein CAISETVPSYNSPLHF.

This chain connects TRBV15 to TRBJ2-5; 8 bases align to TRBD2. J was trimmed by 5 bases and V by 1 base; bases with no gene match: 0. The CDR3 length is 13 residues. The germline V gene has CDR1 LNHNV and CDR2 YYDKDF (reference sequence). The CDR3 sequence: CATSRAGGETQYF. In DNA form, the CDR3 reads TGTGCCACCAGCAGAGCGGGGGGGGAGACCCAGTACTTC.

The chain couples TRBV5-1 to TRBJ2-1; D gene ambiguous. Between the trimmed V and J ends, which lost 0 bases and 4 bases, there was a span of 8 bases. Per germline, CDR1 SGHRS and CDR2 YFSETQ. This CDR3 has 14 residues. CDR3 DNA: TGCGCCAGCAGCTTGGGGAATACATACAATGAGCAGTTCTTC. As protein: CASSLGNTYNEQFF.

CDR3 residues: CASSKAASTGKEKSPLHF. The CDR3 DNA follows: TGTGCCAGCAGCAAAGCCGCTTCGACAGGGAAGGAAAAATCACCCCTCCACTTT. The chain has TRBV21-1 and TRBJ1-6; no DNA check was done on the table's D call, TRBD1. TRBV21-1 is tagged as a pseudogene. CDR3 length: 18 amino acids.

CDR3 in DNA: TGTGCCACCTCGGGACTAGCGGCGAACACCGGGGAGCTGTTTTTT. Translating gives CATSGLAANTGELFF. The V gene is TRBV5-4, the J gene TRBJ2-2; 11 bases are shared with TRBD2. The CDR3 loop spans 15 amino acids. Trimming at V came to 9 bases and at J to 0 bases, leaving 4 bases not matched to a gene. Germline values: CDR1 SGHNT, CDR2 YYREEE (reference sequence).

V and J are TRBV11-2 and TRBJ1-2, with D possibly TRBD1 on 6 matching bases. The length of the CDR3 is 14 residues. Germline loops: CDR1 SGHAT, CDR2 FQNNGV. The V end lost 0 bases, the J end lost 2 bases, and 7 bases lay between the germline ends. This chain's CDR3 is CASSLDRGNYGYTF. DNA for the CDR3: TGTGCCAGCAGCTTAGACAGGGGCAACTATGGCTACACCTTC. The whole variable domain, remainder taken from reference TRBV11-2 and TRBJ1-2, is EAGVAQSPRYKIIEKRQSVAFWCNPISGHATLYWYQQILGQGPKLLIQFQNNGVVDDSQLPKDRFSAERLKGVDSTLKIQPAKLEDSAVYLCASSLDRGNYGYTFGSGTRLTVV.

The V call is TRBV6-6, the J call TRBJ2-3, with D hard to call. This CDR3 spans 12 amino acids. V was pared by 2 bases and J by 4 bases, with 4 bases between. Germline CDR1 and CDR2: MNHNY and SVGAGI (reference sequence). CDR3 amino acids: CASSYLADTQYF. CDR3 sequence (DNA): TGTGCCAGCAGTTACCTAGCAGATACGCAGTATTTT.